This entry lists 24 T cell receptor beta chains sequenced from one sample in a study of cytomegalovirus exposure and HLA in healthy donors listed by TCRdb under 2017. The library was built by means of the immunoSEQ multiplex PCR assay. A mixture of 60 forward primers for TCR Vbeta segments and 13 reverse primers for TCR Jbeta segments was used in the multiplex PCR. Entries here come from immuneACCESS through TCRdb and include only in-frame sequences with V and J called. Some clones fail to appear in such tables; in the studies checked, an unresolved V gene covers under half of the shortfall, and the cause of the remainder is unknown. The sample data list about 92,000 clones, and more than 75% of these were observed just once. The leading ten clones occupy 2% to 2.5% of the sample. The specimen was PBMCs. These receptors all come from a man younger than 30 in good health and CMV-seronegative.

This chain joins TRBV4-2 and TRBJ2-1, with 7 bases fitting TRBD2. Germline V gene lookup returns CDR1 LGHNA and CDR2 YNFKEQ. This CDR3 spans 19 amino acids. V gave up 4 bases and J gave up 0 bases; unmatched junction bases: 15. The DNA for the CDR3 is TGTGCCAGCAGCCCTGAAGTGCTAGCGGACACGAGCTCCTACAATGAGCAGTTCTTC. Translated: CASSPEVLADTSSYNEQFF.

This clone was seen just once. V gene TRBV5-5 combines with J gene TRBJ2-7, with 9 bases lining up with TRBD2. The germline V gene encodes CDR1 SGHKS and CDR2 YYEKEE (reference sequence). The CDR3 totals 15 residues. V was clipped by 0 bases and J by 4 bases; unmatched bases: 5. The DNA of the CDR3 is TGTGCCAGCAGCTTGGACGCGGGGGGGCCATACGAGCAGTACTTC. It specifies CASSLDAGGPYEQYF.

The chain combines TRBV4-1 with TRBJ2-1, with TRBD1 matching over 7 bases. Germline assignment: CDR1 MGHRA and CDR2 YSYEKL. This CDR3 region has 17 residues. V lost 2 bases and J lost 3; bases outside the gene matches: 10. The CDR3 DNA sequence: TGCGCCAGCAGCCAAAACACCGGGACAGCGATCTACAATGAGCAGTTCTTC. It codes for CASSQNTGTAIYNEQFF.

The chain recombines TRBV5-1 with TRBJ1-2, with D tentatively TRBD1 (6 bases). Trimming left V 0 bases short and J 8 bases short, with 14 bases between. The CDR3 covers 14 residues. CDR1 is SGHRS, CDR2 YFSETQ, per germline. This chain's CDR3 is CASSLGGLPTGYTF. The CDR3 DNA reads as TGCGCCAGCAGCTTGGGGGGGCTCCCGACGGGCTACACCTTC.

The rearrangement links TRBV14 to TRBJ2-2; the D is unclear. Trimming took off 4 bases at V and 6 bases at J, with 6 bases between the two ends. The CDR3 is 12 amino acids. CDR1 SGHDN and CDR2 FVKESK come from the germline V gene. CDR3 protein: CASSRAPGELFF. In nucleotides, the CDR3 is TGTGCCAGCAGCCGAGCGCCCGGGGAGCTGTTTTTT. Filled out from reference TRBV14 and TRBJ2-2, the complete variable domain reads EAGVTQFPSHSVIEKGQTVTLRCDPISGHDNLYWYRRVMGKEIKFLLHFVKESKQDESGMPNNRFLAERTGGTYSTLKVQPAELEDSGVYFCASSRAPGELFFGEGSRLTVL.

The rearrangement links TRBV30 to TRBJ1-1, with a tentative D call TRBD1 (6 bases). The V and J ends lost 3 bases and 4 bases respectively, with 12 bases between them. CDR1 is GTSNPN and CDR2 is SVGIG in the germline V gene (reference sequence). The CDR3 length is 13 residues. CDR3: CAWRPQGVTEAFF. For the CDR3, the DNA is TGTGCCTGGAGGCCACAGGGTGTCACTGAAGCTTTCTTT.

Details on this clone: At the DNA level, this CDR3 is encoded by other sequences in the same sample as well. The chain links TRBV18 to TRBJ1-2, with D uncertain. With 4 bases removed from V and 2 bases from J, the gap between germline ends came to 11 bases. The CDR3 runs to 14 residues. Germline CDR1 KGHSH, CDR2 LQKENI. The CDR3 coding sequence is TGTGCCAGCTCACACGAGACGGGGAACTATGGCTACACCTTC. Translation: CASSHETGNYGYTF.

This chain links TRBV18 with TRBJ1-2, with D unclear. The CDR3 covers 16 residues. Trimming removed 0 bases at V and 1 base at J, with 12 bases between. Per germline, CDR1 KGHSH and CDR2 LQKENI. CDR3 DNA: TGTGCCAGCTCACCACCCTGGGCATCTCTTAACTATGGCTACACCTTC. Its translation is CASSPPWASLNYGYTF.

V and J are TRBV19 and TRBJ1-1; D gene ambiguous. The germline V gene has CDR1 LNHDA and CDR2 SQIVND (reference sequence). The CDR3 totals 13 residues. The V gene lost 3 bases and the J gene lost 3 bases, with 8 bases spanning the gap. In DNA form, the CDR3 reads TGTGCCAGTAGTATGAAGGGAGACACTGAAGCTTTCTTT. This encodes CASSMKGDTEAFF.

The genes are TRBV27 and TRBJ2-5, with 11 positions matching TRBD2. Gene TRBJ2-7 matches the end of the DNA better, so the J call may be wrong. This CDR3 has 14 residues. Germline CDR1 and CDR2: MNHEY and SMNVEV (reference sequence). The CDR3 region has the DNA TGTGCCAGCCGTCTAGCGGGGGGTGTGGACGAGCAGTACTTC. It encodes CASRLAGGVDEQYF.

The V gene is TRBV9, the J gene TRBJ2-3, with 11 bases identical to TRBD2. Germline values: CDR1 SGDLS, CDR2 YYNGEE. After removal of 0 bases from V and 2 bases from J, the junction contained 8 bases not matched to a gene. CDR3 length: 18 amino acids. The CDR3 sequence is CASSVATASGGYTDTQYF. For the CDR3, the DNA is TGTGCCAGCAGCGTAGCTACGGCTAGCGGGGGGTACACAGATACGCAGTATTTT.

This chain connects TRBV4-1 to TRBJ2-5, with D perhaps matching TRBD1 (8 bases). The DNA end favors TRBJ2-7, so the J call may be wrong. Per germline, CDR1 MGHRA and CDR2 YSYEKL. CDR3 length equals 14 residues. In DNA form, the CDR3 reads TGCGCCAGCAGCGAGGACAGGGAGGGATACGAGCAGTACTTC. Protein product: CASSEDREGYEQYF.

V usage is TRBV5-1 and J usage is TRBJ2-1; a weak D match, TRBD2 (6 bases). This CDR3 has 15 residues. CDR1 is SGHRS and CDR2 is YFSETQ in the germline V gene. Trimming pared 3 bases from V and 5 bases from J, leaving 15 bases between. CDR3 sequence (DNA): TGCGCCAGCAGCTCTTTACGGGGGACGGACAATGAGCAGTTCTTC. Amino acids: CASSSLRGTDNEQFF.

The chain carries TRBV4-1 and TRBJ2-5; 10 bases are shared with TRBD2. With V trimmed by 0 bases and J by 5 bases, 6 bases remained unmatched. CDR3 length: 16 residues. The germline V gene has CDR1 MGHRA and CDR2 YSYEKL. CDR3 protein: CASSQDRAGGRETQYF. In DNA form, the CDR3 reads TGCGCCAGCAGCCAAGATCGAGCGGGGGGGAGGGAGACCCAGTACTTC.

The chain employs TRBV30 and TRBJ2-1; D is possibly TRBD1 (5 bases). Per the germline V gene, CDR1 is GTSNPN and CDR2 is SVGIG (reference sequence). The CDR3 is 14 residues long. V lost 4 bases and J lost 9, with 19 bases in between. CDR3 bases: TGTGCCTGGACGAGGATGGACACGTCGGGTGAGCAGTTCTTC. Translating gives CAWTRMDTSGEQFF.

As DNA, the CDR3 is TGTGCCAGCTCACCAGTTGGGGCGATTGGGGCCCTCGTCGGGGAAGCTTTCTTT. Translation gives CASSPVGAIGALVGEAFF. V and J are TRBV18 and TRBJ1-1; a weak D match, TRBD1 (5 bases). V was trimmed by 2 bases and J by 8 bases, leaving 27 bases between them. Germline-derived CDR1 and CDR2 are KGHSH and LQKENI. The CDR3 covers 18 residues.

Worth noting for this clone: Sequence at one end of the junction differs from germline and may be a read error. The V gene is TRBV7-9, the J gene TRBJ1-1; 8 bases align to TRBD1. CDR1 is SEHNR and CDR2 is FQNEAQ in the germline V gene (reference sequence). The CDR3 runs to 15 residues. CDR3 sequence (DNA): TGTTCCAGCAGCTCACCGGGACAGGTGAACACTGAAGCTTTCTTT. As protein: CSSSSPGQVNTEAFF.

This sequence joins TRBV25-1 and TRBJ1-2; TRBD1 matches at 8 bases. Germline trimming cut 8 bases from V and 8 bases from J; bases unmatched to any gene: 10. The germline gives CDR1 MGHDK, CDR2 SYGVNS. The length of the CDR3 is 13 residues. The CDR3 DNA reads as TGTGCCAGCCGGGACAGGAAGGGTCTAGGCTACACCTTC. This encodes CASRDRKGLGYTF.

This clone was observed a handful of times. The J gene is TRBJ2-1, the V gene TRBV5-8; TRBD2 might be the D (5 bases). The CDR3 consists of 17 residues. Germline V gives CDR1 SGHTS, CDR2 YDEGEE. V lost 3 bases, J lost 5 bases, and 21 bases lay in between. The CDR3 loop reads CASSSQADSRLHNEQFF. CDR3 nucleotides: TGTGCCAGCAGCTCCCAGGCGGACTCGCGTCTACACAATGAGCAGTTCTTC.

This clone was counted a single time. The chain uses TRBV19 and TRBJ1-5; maybe TRBD1 (6 bases). CDR1 LNHDA and CDR2 SQIVND come from the germline V gene (reference sequence). V lost 6 bases and J 7 bases, leaving 13 bases between the germline ends. This CDR3 has 13 amino acids. CDR3 sequence reads: CASRNRVQQPQHF. In DNA, the CDR3 is TGTGCCAGTAGGAACAGGGTACAACAGCCCCAGCATTTT. The complete variable domain, with remaining parts taken from reference TRBV19 and TRBJ1-5, reads DGGITQSPKYLFRKEGQNVTLSCEQNLNHDAMYWYRQDPGQGLRLIYYSQIVNDFQKGDIAEGYSVSREKKESFPLTVTSAQKNPTAFYLCASRNRVQQPQHFGDGTRLSIL.

This clone was counted once. CDR3 protein: CASSLGSGGGGATQYF. The CDR3 DNA is TGCGCCAGCAGCTTGGGAAGCGGGGGAGGAGGGGCGACCCAGTACTTC. The chain couples TRBV5-1 to TRBJ2-5, with TRBD2 identical over 8 bases. This CDR3 is 16 amino acids long. Germline V lookup: CDR1 SGHRS, CDR2 YFSETQ. V lost 0 bases to trimming and J lost 7 bases; unmatched junction nucleotides: 11.

The chain has TRBV5-1 and TRBJ2-6; D is ambiguous. V was shortened by 2 bases and J by 1 base, with 13 bases between the two germline ends. Germline CDR1 SGHRS, CDR2 YFSETQ. The CDR3 length is 17 residues. The CDR3 region has the DNA TGCGCCAGCAGCTTAGCACCCACAGAGTCTGGGGCCAACGTCCTGACTTTC. This translates into CASSLAPTESGANVLTF.

This clone was observed once. The V and J genes are TRBV5-1 and TRBJ2-1; 8 bases fit TRBD2. The CDR3 has 15 residues. Looked up from germline, CDR1 is SGHRS and CDR2 is YFSETQ. J lost 5 bases, V lost 4 bases, and 8 bases had no gene match. The CDR3 spells CASSALRGANNEQFF. DNA of the CDR3: TGCGCCAGCAGCGCCTTGCGGGGGGCCAACAATGAGCAGTTCTTC.

The chain carries TRBV5-1 and TRBJ2-2, with D perhaps TRBD1 (6 bases). V shed 0 bases and J shed 3 bases, with 12 bases lying between them. Germline CDR1 reads SGHRS; CDR2 reads YFSETQ. The CDR3 is 16 amino acids. The CDR3 DNA is TGCGCCAGCAGCTTGGGCACAGGGTCCGACACCGGGGAGCTGTTTTTT. Amino acids: CASSLGTGSDTGELFF.